Here is one TCR beta chain with its context. In this sample, this clonotype turned up many times. This clone's antigen is unknown. No qualities accompany the bases; no much larger clone lies one base away. Library generation was performed with multiplex PCR. The instrument was an Illumina HiSeq 4000. iRepertoire HTBI primers and Arm-PCR amplification of CDR3 regions were used to construct TCR beta libraries. Before sequencing, the PCR products went through gel purification. As for how the authors treated the data: Gene usage analysis of CDR3 amino acid clonotypes used the 62 TRBV and about 14 TRBJ segments found across samples. Filtered high-quality paired reads were merged into contigs using COPE and FqMerger. BLAST was used to align contigs to IMGT TRBV, TRBD and TRBJ reference genes, and CDR3 was defined according to IMGT. Any clonotype with a frequency above 0.1% was classified as a highly expanded clone. Shannon entropy served as the measure of repertoire diversity, while the Gini coefficient captured V-J evenness. Clonotypes shared by more than one individual were considered public. TCRdb reprocessed the public reads (quality trimming at Q25 with fastp, clone calling with MiXCR) and kept in-frame beta chains. Each CDR3 protein appears once, grouped with its most common genes and DNA. The V and J calls were determined by TCRdb, not by the authors. Here the sample has more than 650,000 distinct CDR3 sequences; 25% to 35% occur a single time. The top ten hold about two fifths of the sample.

The time point label here, explained by the study, means: persistent/refractory GD, antithyroid drugs over 5 years with positive TRAb. For both TCR sequencing and RNA sequencing, RNA was extracted from PBMCs in TRIzol. Graves' disease was diagnosed according to American Thyroid Association guidelines. Patients were recruited from an endocrinology department in Xi'an, China. Each patient gave approximately 9.7 milliliters of peripheral blood, collected in an EDTA anticoagulant tube. Ficoll Paque Plus density gradient separation was used to isolate PBMCs, and no additional T cell sorting was done. An Agilent 2100 Bioanalyzer and agarose gel were used to assess RNA quality, and a NanoDrop 2000 was used to measure RNA concentration. The sample is drawn from a study of regulatory T cells in long-lasting Graves disease (dated by TCRdb to about 2021). Background on the whole study: Persistent Graves' disease was defined as antithyroid drug treatment for over 5 years with persistently positive TSH receptor autoantibodies. Peripheral blood TCR sequencing and RNA sequencing compared persistent Graves' disease patients with newly diagnosed Graves' disease patients. The study was conducted in China and was registered as a clinical trial. TCR sequencing covered some 13 persistent and approximately 20 newly diagnosed Graves' disease patients, 33 samples in total. Persistent Graves' disease patients in the clinical cohort had taken antithyroid drugs for about 10.3 years on average.

What the authors observed across the whole study: Only the TCR beta chain was sequenced and analyzed. Persistent patients shared more public clonotypes among themselves (around 2,800) than newly diagnosed patients did (roughly 920). The small sample size was acknowledged by the authors as a limitation that may reduce accuracy. The study examined only peripheral blood because the primary lesion, thyroid tissue, could not be accessed. Persistent disease showed preferential use of TRBV28, TRBJ1-2 and TRBJ2-5, whereas newly diagnosed disease favored TRBV20-1 and TRBJ2-1. Lower TCR Shannon entropy and fewer highly expanded clones were observed in persistent Graves' disease patients than in newly diagnosed patients, which suggested clonal expansion.

Trimming accounts for 7 bases at V and 8 bases at J, while the number of junction bases matched to no gene is 8. According to the germline V gene, CDR1 reads MNHNS and CDR2 reads SASEGT. The cysteine opens and the phenylalanine closes a CDR3 of 14 amino acids. The kept DNA is CDR3 alone, 42 bases in frame from the first base. The rearrangement joined TRBV6-1 to TRBJ1-6, and TRBD1 aligns with 7 junction nucleotides. The sample was peripheral blood mononuclear cells (PBMCs), taken when the disease was refractory, from a patient treated with antithyroid drugs. This TCR was sampled from a female donor with Graves disease. The DNA sequence is given as TGTGCCAGCACCCTACTAGGGGGCGATTCACCCCTCCACTTT. It encodes CASTLLGGDSPLHF.